This is a list of T cell receptor beta chains from one sample in a study of cytomegalovirus exposure and HLA in healthy donors. Using immunoSEQ multiplex PCR, the repertoire was profiled, and TCRdb retains in-frame clones only, with some absent. Among about 79,000 clones listed, 93% were seen once. Sequencing used PBMCs. Receptor source: a woman in her twenties or thirties in good health and CMV-seronegative. The CDR3 runs from the conserved cysteine through the conserved F or W. The order of the fields is V gene, J gene, clone size, D gene, CDR3 DNA, CDR3 protein. D genes are given only for firm matches. Expanded clones get a size class; other rows say once, few or many, or leave the size out.

v_call: TRBV5-1; j_call: TRBJ1-2; clone_size: few; d_call: TRBD1; cdr3_nt: TGCGCCAGCAGCCGACAGGGAAGTGAGGGCTACACCTTC; cdr3_aa: CASSRQGSEGYTF
v_call: TRBV28; j_call: TRBJ1-2; clone_size: NA; d_call: NA; cdr3_nt: TGTGCCAGCAGCGTAACAGGGAGCTATGGCTACACCTTC; cdr3_aa: CASSVTGSYGYTF
v_call: TRBV7-2; j_call: TRBJ2-7; clone_size: few; d_call: NA; cdr3_nt: TGTGCCAGCAGCACGAGGGAGTCCTACGAGCAGTACTTC; cdr3_aa: CASSTRESYEQYF
v_call: TRBV19; j_call: TRBJ2-7; clone_size: NA; d_call: NA; cdr3_nt: TGTGCCAGTAGCCCCACACAAGTGTACGAGCAGTACTTC; cdr3_aa: CASSPTQVYEQYF
v_call: TRBV7-9; j_call: TRBJ2-3; clone_size: NA; d_call: TRBD2; cdr3_nt: TGTGCCAGCAGCTTTGGGAGGGAGAGCACAGATACGCAGTATTTT; cdr3_aa: CASSFGRESTDTQYF
v_call: TRBV19; j_call: TRBJ2-2; clone_size: NA; d_call: NA; cdr3_nt: TGTGCCAGTAGTATACGGCCTGGGGCGGCCGGGGAGCTGTTTTTT; cdr3_aa: CASSIRPGAAGELFF
v_call: TRBV4-3; j_call: TRBJ2-1; clone_size: NA; d_call: TRBD2; cdr3_nt: TGCGCCAGCAGCCACCAAGAGTGGGGAGGGAGCTACAATGAGCAGTTCTTC; cdr3_aa: CASSHQEWGGSYNEQFF
v_call: TRBV7-9; j_call: TRBJ1-5; clone_size: NA; d_call: NA; cdr3_nt: TGTGCCAGCAGCTTAGATCATCACTCCAGGGTTCAGCCCCAGCATTTT; cdr3_aa: CASSLDHHSRVQPQHF
v_call: TRBV9; j_call: TRBJ2-7; clone_size: NA; d_call: TRBD1; cdr3_nt: TGTGCCAGCAGCGTAGCCCCCTTGGACAGGGGGGAGGGCGAGCAGTACTTC; cdr3_aa: CASSVAPLDRGEGEQYF
v_call: TRBV2; j_call: TRBJ2-5; clone_size: NA; d_call: TRBD2; cdr3_nt: TGTGCCAGCTTTTTTGGTAGCGGGGAGACCCAGTACTTC; cdr3_aa: CASFFGSGETQYF
v_call: TRBV7-9; j_call: TRBJ2-5; clone_size: NA; d_call: TRBD2; cdr3_nt: TGTGCCAGCAGCTTAGCGGGGACTAGCAGGGGAGAGACCCAGTACTTC; cdr3_aa: CASSLAGTSRGETQYF
v_call: TRBV5-1; j_call: TRBJ1-3; clone_size: NA; d_call: NA; cdr3_nt: TGCGCCAGCAGCCCGGGAACACTAAACACCATATATTTT; cdr3_aa: CASSPGTLNTIYF
v_call: TRBV9; j_call: TRBJ1-2; clone_size: NA; d_call: NA; cdr3_nt: TGTGCCAGCAGCGTAGAAGCACAGTTAGGCGGCTACACCTTC; cdr3_aa: CASSVEAQLGGYTF
v_call: TRBV28; j_call: TRBJ1-5; clone_size: NA; d_call: TRBD1; cdr3_nt: TGTGCCAGCAGTTTATCTCAGGGGGTGATCGTGGATCAGCCCCAGCATTTT; cdr3_aa: CASSLSQGVIVDQPQHF
v_call: TRBV27; j_call: TRBJ2-1; clone_size: NA; d_call: TRBD2; cdr3_nt: TGTGCCAGCAGTCGGACGAAAGGCCTAGCGGGAATGAATGAGCAGTTCTTC; cdr3_aa: CASSRTKGLAGMNEQFF
v_call: TRBV19; j_call: TRBJ1-2; clone_size: NA; d_call: TRBD1; cdr3_nt: TGTGCCAGTAGTATGACAGGGGAACCTTCGAACTATGGCTACACCTTC; cdr3_aa: CASSMTGEPSNYGYTF
v_call: TRBV30; j_call: TRBJ2-7; clone_size: once; d_call: TRBD2; cdr3_nt: TGTGCCTGGAGTGTAGGGACTAGGAACCACGAGCAGTACTTC; cdr3_aa: CAWSVGTRNHEQYF
v_call: TRBV7-2; j_call: TRBJ2-7; clone_size: NA; d_call: NA; cdr3_nt: TGTGCCAGCAGCCCGCAGTATAACTACGAGCAGTACTTC; cdr3_aa: CASSPQYNYEQYF
v_call: TRBV7-2; j_call: TRBJ1-2; clone_size: NA; d_call: TRBD1; cdr3_nt: TGTGCCAGCGGCGCCCGGGACAGATCCTATGGCTACACCTTC; cdr3_aa: CASGARDRSYGYTF
v_call: TRBV9; j_call: TRBJ1-3; clone_size: NA; d_call: NA; cdr3_nt: TGTGCCAGCAGCGTGCGGGGGGGACCTGGAAACACCATATATTTT; cdr3_aa: CASSVRGGPGNTIYF
v_call: TRBV2; j_call: TRBJ2-2; clone_size: once; d_call: TRBD2; cdr3_nt: TGTGCCAGCAGTGTTACTCTAGCGGGGGGGCTGTGGAACACCGGGGAGCTGTTTTTT; cdr3_aa: CASSVTLAGGLWNTGELFF
v_call: TRBV2; j_call: TRBJ2-5; clone_size: NA; d_call: NA; cdr3_nt: TGTGCCAGCAGTGAAGGGAGAGGACAAGAGACCCAGTACTTC; cdr3_aa: CASSEGRGQETQYF
v_call: TRBV6-1; j_call: TRBJ1-2; clone_size: few; d_call: TRBD1; cdr3_nt: TGTGCCAGCAGTGCCGCCGGGACAGGGAAATCCGGCTACACCTTC; cdr3_aa: CASSAAGTGKSGYTF
v_call: TRBV5-4; j_call: TRBJ2-4; clone_size: NA; d_call: NA; cdr3_nt: TGTGCCAGCAGCTTCGGCGGCAAAAACATTCAGTACTTC; cdr3_aa: CASSFGGKNIQYF
v_call: TRBV4-3; j_call: TRBJ2-7; clone_size: once; d_call: TRBD2; cdr3_nt: TGCGCCAGCAGCCAACGGACTAGCGGGCTGACCTACGAGCAGTACTTC; cdr3_aa: CASSQRTSGLTYEQYF
v_call: TRBV7-8; j_call: TRBJ2-1; clone_size: NA; d_call: NA; cdr3_nt: TGTGCCAGCACCCCAACTACGCAAGGTTACCCCCCTTACAATGAGCAGTTCTTC; cdr3_aa: CASTPTTQGYPPYNEQFF
v_call: TRBV11-1; j_call: TRBJ2-1; clone_size: NA; d_call: NA; cdr3_nt: TGTGCCAGCAGCTTAGCGCCATTAGAGGAGCAGTTCTTC; cdr3_aa: CASSLAPLEEQFF
v_call: TRBV21-1; j_call: TRBJ1-2; clone_size: NA; d_call: NA; cdr3_nt: TGTGCCAGCAGCAAATTTACAGGGGGCGAGGTAGAGTATGGCTACACCTTC; cdr3_aa: CASSKFTGGEVEYGYTF
v_call: TRBV7-8; j_call: TRBJ1-3; clone_size: NA; d_call: NA; cdr3_nt: TGTGCCAGCAGCCCTCGCGCCGGGGGGCTCATATATTTT; cdr3_aa: CASSPRAGGLIYF
v_call: TRBV4-2; j_call: TRBJ1-1; clone_size: NA; d_call: NA; cdr3_nt: TGTGCCAGCAGCCTTCGGACAGTTAACACTGAAGCTTTCTTT; cdr3_aa: CASSLRTVNTEAFF
v_call: TRBV19; j_call: TRBJ2-5; clone_size: NA; d_call: TRBD2; cdr3_nt: TGTGCCAGTAGTATTAGATTATTGGGGGGGCAAGAGACCCAGTACTTC; cdr3_aa: CASSIRLLGGQETQYF
v_call: TRBV6-6; j_call: TRBJ1-1; clone_size: NA; d_call: NA; cdr3_nt: TGTGCCAGCCTAAAAACAGGACGGATGAACACTGAAGCTTTCTTT; cdr3_aa: CASLKTGRMNTEAFF
v_call: TRBV5-1; j_call: TRBJ1-2; clone_size: NA; d_call: NA; cdr3_nt: TGCGCCAGCAGCTTGAAACGGCGGGGAACCGCTAACTATGGCTACACCTTC; cdr3_aa: CASSLKRRGTANYGYTF
v_call: TRBV19; j_call: TRBJ1-5; clone_size: NA; d_call: NA; cdr3_nt: TGTGCCAGTAGTATCTGGGCCCCGTCACCTGACAGGATCAATCAGCCCCAGCATTTT; cdr3_aa: CASSIWAPSPDRINQPQHF
v_call: TRBV7-9; j_call: TRBJ1-3; clone_size: NA; d_call: NA; cdr3_nt: TGTGCCAGATCCCCCGGGAATCTCCCCTCTGGAAACACCATATATTTT; cdr3_aa: CARSPGNLPSGNTIYF
v_call: TRBV7-2; j_call: TRBJ2-7; clone_size: NA; d_call: NA; cdr3_nt: TGTGCCAGCAGCTTAAGTAGCGATACTTACGAGCAGTACTTC; cdr3_aa: CASSLSSDTYEQYF
v_call: TRBV28; j_call: TRBJ2-7; clone_size: NA; d_call: NA; cdr3_nt: TGTGCCAGCAGTCCCCCGACTAGGGCTCACGAGCAGTACTTC; cdr3_aa: CASSPPTRAHEQYF
v_call: TRBV4-2; j_call: TRBJ1-5; clone_size: NA; d_call: TRBD1; cdr3_nt: TGTGCCAGCAGCCAGGGGACAGGACATGGTTCTAGCAATCAGCCCCAGCATTTT; cdr3_aa: CASSQGTGHGSSNQPQHF
v_call: TRBV5-4; j_call: TRBJ2-7; clone_size: once; d_call: TRBD2; cdr3_nt: TGTGCCAGCAGCTTGGCCGGGGGGGCTGGCTACGAGCAGTACTTC; cdr3_aa: CASSLAGGAGYEQYF
v_call: TRBV5-4; j_call: TRBJ2-5; clone_size: NA; d_call: NA; cdr3_nt: TGTGCCAGCAATGAGAGGAGCCGTCAAGAGACCCAGTACTTC; cdr3_aa: CASNERSRQETQYF